This T cell receptor (beta chain) was sequenced in a study of cytomegalovirus exposure and HLA in healthy donors. At the level of the study: The same platform was used for the roughly 120 validation repertoires as for the approximately 610 first-cohort repertoires, as reported in a later analysis.

The study drew the donors from its approximately 130-subject validation cohort, separate from the approximately 700-subject first cohort. The study's findings and limits: Cytomegalovirus status was reportedly diagnosed by the classifier with high sensitivity and specificity. Across donors, most TCRs were seen rarely, yet some public ones were widespread.

The germline V gene has CDR1 SNHLY and CDR2 FYNNEI. The V end was cut by 6 bases, the J end by 6 bases, with 17 bases between. The CDR3 consists of 15 residues. Assay: immunoSEQ multiplex PCR; the TCRdb copy retains only in-frame clones and omits some. The data hold 70,000 or so clones, with 91% observed a single time. Note on this clone: What it recognizes is unknown.

The source is a man between 18 and 35 years old in good health and CMV-seronegative. The sample consisted of PBMCs. V and J are TRBV2 and TRBJ2-2; D may be TRBD2 (7 bases). CDR3 sequence: CASRREGGVSGELFF. As DNA, the CDR3 is TGTGCCAGCAGACGCGAAGGGGGGGTCTCCGGGGAGCTGTTTTTT.